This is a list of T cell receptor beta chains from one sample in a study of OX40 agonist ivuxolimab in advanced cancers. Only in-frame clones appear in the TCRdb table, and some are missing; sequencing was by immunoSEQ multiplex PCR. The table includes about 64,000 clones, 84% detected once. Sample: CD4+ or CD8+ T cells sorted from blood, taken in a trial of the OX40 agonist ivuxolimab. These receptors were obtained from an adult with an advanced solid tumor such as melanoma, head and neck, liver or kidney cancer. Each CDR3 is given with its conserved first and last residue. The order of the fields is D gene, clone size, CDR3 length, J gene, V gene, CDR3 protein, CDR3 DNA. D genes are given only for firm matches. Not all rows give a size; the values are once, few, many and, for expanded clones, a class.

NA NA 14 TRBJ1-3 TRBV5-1 CASSLSASGNTIYF TGCGCCAGCAGCCTTAGCGCGTCTGGAAACACCATATATTTT
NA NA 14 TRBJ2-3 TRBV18 CASSPGLPPDTQYF TGTGCCAGCTCACCGGGTCTACCCCCAGATACGCAGTATTTT
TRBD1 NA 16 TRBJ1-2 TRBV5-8 CASSPPGTGQNYGYTF TGTGCCAGCAGCCCCCCTGGGACAGGACAAAACTATGGCTACACCTTC
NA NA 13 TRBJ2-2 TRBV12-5 CASGLVPAGELFF TGTGCTAGTGGTTTGGTACCGGCGGGGGAGCTGTTTTTT
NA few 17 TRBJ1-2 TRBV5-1 CASSLAGQGSYNYGYTF TGCGCCAGCAGCTTGGCCGGCCAGGGCTCTTATAACTATGGCTACACCTTC
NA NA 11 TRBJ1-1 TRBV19 CASSSSPRAFF TGTGCCAGTAGTTCCTCCCCTAGAGCTTTCTTT
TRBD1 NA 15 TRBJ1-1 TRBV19 CASSTGGQLNTEAFF TGTGCCAGTAGTACGGGGGGACAGTTGAACACTGAAGCTTTCTTT
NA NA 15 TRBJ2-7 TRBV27 CASSTQPGRSYEQYF TGTGCCAGCAGTACGCAACCGGGACGGAGTTACGAGCAGTACTTC
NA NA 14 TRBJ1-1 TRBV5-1 CASSLLDGNTEAFF TGCGCCAGCAGCCTACTCGATGGGAACACTGAAGCTTTCTTT
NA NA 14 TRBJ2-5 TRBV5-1 CASSLATGGETQYF TGCGCCAGCAGCTTGGCCACAGGTGGAGAGACCCAGTACTTC
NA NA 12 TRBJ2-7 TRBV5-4 CASSQVWNEQYF TGTGCCAGCAGCCAAGTATGGAACGAGCAGTACTTC
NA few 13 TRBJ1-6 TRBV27 CASSLMDNSPLHF TGTGCCAGCAGTTTAATGGATAATTCACCCCTCCACTTT
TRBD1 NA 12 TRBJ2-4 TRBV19 CATADRVDIQYF TGTGCCACCGCGGACAGGGTTGACATTCAGTACTTC
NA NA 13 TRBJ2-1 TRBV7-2 CASSPSSEGGKFF TGTGCCAGCAGCCCGTCCTCGGAGGGTGGCAAGTTCTTC
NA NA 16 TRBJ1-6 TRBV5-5 CASSLVDSSYNSPLHF TGTGCCAGCAGCTTGGTCGACAGCTCCTATAATTCACCCCTCCACTTT
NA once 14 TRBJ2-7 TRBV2 CASSEQGEEYEQYF TGTGCCAGCAGTGAACAGGGGGAGGAGTACGAGCAGTACTTC
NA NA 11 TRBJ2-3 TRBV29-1 CSVELTDTQYF TGCAGCGTTGAATTGACAGATACGCAGTATTTT
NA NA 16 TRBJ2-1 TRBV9 CASSVRPGWGGDEQFF TGTGCCAGCAGCGTAAGGCCGGGATGGGGTGGCGACGAGCAGTTCTTC
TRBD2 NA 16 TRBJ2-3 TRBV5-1 CASSGTTSGSTDTQYF TGCGCCAGCAGCGGGACGACTAGCGGGAGCACAGATACGCAGTATTTT
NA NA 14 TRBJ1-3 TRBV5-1 CASSLGSSGNTIYF TGCGCCAGCAGCTTGGGGTCTTCTGGAAACACCATATATTTT
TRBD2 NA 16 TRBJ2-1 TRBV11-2 CASSLFGGSMVLEQFF TGTGCCAGCAGCTTATTTGGCGGGAGCATGGTACTTGAGCAGTTCTTC
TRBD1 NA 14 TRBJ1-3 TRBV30 CAWGTGAFGNTIYF TGTGCCTGGGGGACAGGGGCCTTTGGAAACACCATATATTTT
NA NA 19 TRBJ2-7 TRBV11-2 CASSLAGPQVGDFVYEQYF TGTGCCAGCAGCTTAGCCGGTCCACAGGTGGGGGACTTCGTCTACGAGCAGTACTTC